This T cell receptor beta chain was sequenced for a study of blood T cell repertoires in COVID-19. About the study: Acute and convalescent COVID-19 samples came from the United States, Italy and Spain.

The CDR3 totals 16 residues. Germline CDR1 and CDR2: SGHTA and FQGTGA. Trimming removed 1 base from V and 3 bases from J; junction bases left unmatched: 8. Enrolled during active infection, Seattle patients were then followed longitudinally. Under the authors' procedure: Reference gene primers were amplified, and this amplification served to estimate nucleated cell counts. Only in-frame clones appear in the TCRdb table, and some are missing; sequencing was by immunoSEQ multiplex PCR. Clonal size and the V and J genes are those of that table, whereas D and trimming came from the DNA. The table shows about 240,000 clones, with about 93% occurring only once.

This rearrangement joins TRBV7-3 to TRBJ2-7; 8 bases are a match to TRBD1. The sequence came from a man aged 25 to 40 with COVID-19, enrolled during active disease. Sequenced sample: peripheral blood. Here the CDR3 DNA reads TGTGCCAGCAGCTTAAGAGCAGGGGGCGATTTCTACGAGCAGTACTTC. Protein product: CASSLRAGGDFYEQYF.